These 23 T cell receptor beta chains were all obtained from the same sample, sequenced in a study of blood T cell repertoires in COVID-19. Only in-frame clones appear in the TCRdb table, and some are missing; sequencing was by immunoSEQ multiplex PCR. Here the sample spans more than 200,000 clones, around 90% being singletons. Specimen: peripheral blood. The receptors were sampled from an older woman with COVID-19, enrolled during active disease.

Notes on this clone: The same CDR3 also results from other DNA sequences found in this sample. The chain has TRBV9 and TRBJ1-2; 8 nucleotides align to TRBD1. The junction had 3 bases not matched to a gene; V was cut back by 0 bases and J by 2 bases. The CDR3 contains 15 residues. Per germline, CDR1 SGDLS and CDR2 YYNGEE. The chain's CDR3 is CASSVGQGANYGYTF. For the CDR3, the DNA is TGTGCCAGCAGCGTAGGGCAGGGGGCGAACTATGGCTACACCTTC.

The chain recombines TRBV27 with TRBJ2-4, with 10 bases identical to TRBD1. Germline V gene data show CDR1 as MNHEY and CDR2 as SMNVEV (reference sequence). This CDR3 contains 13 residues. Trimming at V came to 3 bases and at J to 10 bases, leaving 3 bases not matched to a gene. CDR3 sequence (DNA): TGTGCCAGCAGTTTTGGGGACAGGGGAATTCAGTACTTC. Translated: CASSFGDRGIQYF.

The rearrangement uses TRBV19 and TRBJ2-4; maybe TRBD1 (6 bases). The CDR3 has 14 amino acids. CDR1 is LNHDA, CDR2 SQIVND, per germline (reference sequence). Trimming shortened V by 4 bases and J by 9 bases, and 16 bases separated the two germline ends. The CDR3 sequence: CASSRGQGVSIQYF. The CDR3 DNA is TGTGCCAGTAGTAGGGGGCAGGGAGTGTCCATTCAGTACTTC.

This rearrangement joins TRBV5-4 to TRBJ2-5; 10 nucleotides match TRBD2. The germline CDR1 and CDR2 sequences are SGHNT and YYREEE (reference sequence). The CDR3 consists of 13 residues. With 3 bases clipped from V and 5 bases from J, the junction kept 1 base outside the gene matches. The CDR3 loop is CASSSTSGETQYF. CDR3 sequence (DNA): TGTGCCAGCAGCTCGACTAGCGGGGAGACCCAGTACTTC.

In nucleotides, the CDR3 is TGTGCCAGCAGCCAAGACGACTACCAAGAGACCCAGTACTTC. As protein: CASSQDDYQETQYF. The J gene is TRBJ2-5, the V gene TRBV3-1 (or the pseudogene TRBV3-2), with D unresolved. The germline V gene has CDR1 LGHDT and CDR2 YNNKEL (reference sequence). The V end was cut by 0 bases, the J end by 0 bases, with 5 bases between. CDR3 size: 14 residues.

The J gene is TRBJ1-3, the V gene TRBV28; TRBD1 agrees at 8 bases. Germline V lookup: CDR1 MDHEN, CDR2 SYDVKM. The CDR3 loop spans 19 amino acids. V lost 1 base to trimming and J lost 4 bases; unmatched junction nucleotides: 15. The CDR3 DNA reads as TGTGCCAGCAGTTTATTCGTCAGGGGGCGCGTAATCTCCGGAAACACCATATATTTT. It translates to CASSLFVRGRVISGNTIYF.

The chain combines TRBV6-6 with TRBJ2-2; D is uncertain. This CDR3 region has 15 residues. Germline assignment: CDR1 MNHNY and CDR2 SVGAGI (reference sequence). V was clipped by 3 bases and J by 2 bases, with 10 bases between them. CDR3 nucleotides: TGTGCCAGCAGTTATCGTGGGCTAAACACCGGGGAGCTGTTTTTT. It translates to CASSYRGLNTGELFF.

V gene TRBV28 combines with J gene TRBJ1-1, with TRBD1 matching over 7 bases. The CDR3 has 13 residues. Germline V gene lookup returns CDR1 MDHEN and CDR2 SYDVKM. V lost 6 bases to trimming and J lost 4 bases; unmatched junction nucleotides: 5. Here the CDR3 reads CASRATGVTEAFF. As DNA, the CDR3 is TGTGCCAGCAGGGCTACAGGGGTCACTGAAGCTTTCTTT.

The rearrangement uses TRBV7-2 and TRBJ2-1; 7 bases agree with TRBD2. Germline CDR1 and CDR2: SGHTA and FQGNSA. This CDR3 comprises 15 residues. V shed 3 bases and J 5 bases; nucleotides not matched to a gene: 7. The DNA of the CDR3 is TGTGCCAGCAGCTTCCTTGGGCTAGCGGACAATGAGCAGTTCTTC. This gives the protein CASSFLGLADNEQFF. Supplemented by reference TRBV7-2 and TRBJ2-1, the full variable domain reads GAGVSQSPSNKVTEKGKDVELRCDPISGHTALYWYRQSLGQGLEFLIYFQGNSAPDKSGLPSDRFSAERTGGSVSTLTIQRTQQEDSAVYLCASSFLGLADNEQFFGPGTRLTVL.

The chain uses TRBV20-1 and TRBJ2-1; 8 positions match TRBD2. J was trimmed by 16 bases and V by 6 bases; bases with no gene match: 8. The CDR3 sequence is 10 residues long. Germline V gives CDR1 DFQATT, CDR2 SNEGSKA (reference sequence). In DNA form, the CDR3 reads TGCAGTGCGGAAGGACTAGCTTCTTTCTTC. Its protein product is CSAEGLASFF.

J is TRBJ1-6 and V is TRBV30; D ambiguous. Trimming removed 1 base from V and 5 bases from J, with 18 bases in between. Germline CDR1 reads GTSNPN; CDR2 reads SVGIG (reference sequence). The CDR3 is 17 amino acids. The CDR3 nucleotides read TGTGCCTGGAGTGGGGCGTCTATGGGCCGTAATAATTCACCCCTCCACTTT. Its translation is CAWSGASMGRNNSPLHF.

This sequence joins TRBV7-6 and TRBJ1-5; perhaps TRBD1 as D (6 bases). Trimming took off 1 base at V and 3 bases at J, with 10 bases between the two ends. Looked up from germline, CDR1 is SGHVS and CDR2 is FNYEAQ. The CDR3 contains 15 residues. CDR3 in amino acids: CASSLGDTPNQPQHF. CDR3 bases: TGTGCCAGCAGCTTAGGGGACACCCCCAATCAGCCCCAGCATTTT. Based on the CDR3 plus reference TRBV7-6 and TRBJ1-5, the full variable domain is GAGVSQSPRYKVTKRGQDVALRCDPISGHVSLYWYRQALGQGPEFLTYFNYEAQQDKSGLPNDRFSAERPEGSISTLTIQRTEQRDSAMYRCASSLGDTPNQPQHFGDGTRLSIL.

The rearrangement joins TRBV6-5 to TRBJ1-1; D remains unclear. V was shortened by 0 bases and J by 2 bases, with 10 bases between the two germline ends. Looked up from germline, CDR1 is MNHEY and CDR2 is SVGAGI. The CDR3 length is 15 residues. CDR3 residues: CASSYSDTTNTEAFF. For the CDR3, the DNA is TGTGCCAGCAGTTACTCAGACACCACCAACACTGAAGCTTTCTTT.

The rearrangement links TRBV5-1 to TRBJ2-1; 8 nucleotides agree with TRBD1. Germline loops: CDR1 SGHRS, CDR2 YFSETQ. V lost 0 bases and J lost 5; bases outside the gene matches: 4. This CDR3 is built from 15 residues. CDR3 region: CASSLGVTGDNEQFF. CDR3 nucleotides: TGCGCCAGCAGCTTGGGCGTGACAGGGGACAATGAGCAGTTCTTC.

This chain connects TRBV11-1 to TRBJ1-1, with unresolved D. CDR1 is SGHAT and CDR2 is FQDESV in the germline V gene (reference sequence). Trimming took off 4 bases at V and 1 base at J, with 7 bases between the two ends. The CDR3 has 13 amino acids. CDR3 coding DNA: TGTGCCAGCAGCTCGTCAGAGAACACTGAAGCTTTCTTT. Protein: CASSSSENTEAFF.

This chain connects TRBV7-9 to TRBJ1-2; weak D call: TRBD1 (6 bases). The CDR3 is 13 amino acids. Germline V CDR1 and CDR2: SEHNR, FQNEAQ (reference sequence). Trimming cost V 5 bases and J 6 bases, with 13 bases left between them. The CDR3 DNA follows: TGTGCCAGCAGCCCCGACAGGTTGCATGGCTACACCTTC. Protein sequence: CASSPDRLHGYTF.

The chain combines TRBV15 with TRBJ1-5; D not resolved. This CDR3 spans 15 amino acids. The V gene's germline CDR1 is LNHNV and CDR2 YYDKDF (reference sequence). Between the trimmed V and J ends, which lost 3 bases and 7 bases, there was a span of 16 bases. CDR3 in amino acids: CATSSSGRDRQPQHF. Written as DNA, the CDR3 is TGTGCCACCAGCAGCTCGGGGAGGGATCGGCAGCCCCAGCATTTT.

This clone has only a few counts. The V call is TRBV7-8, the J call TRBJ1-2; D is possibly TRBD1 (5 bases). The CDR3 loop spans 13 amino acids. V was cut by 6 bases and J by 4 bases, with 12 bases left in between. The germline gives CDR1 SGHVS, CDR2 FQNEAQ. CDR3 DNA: TGTGCCAGCAGGGCAGGGTCCCTCTATGGCTACACCTTC. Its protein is CASRAGSLYGYTF.

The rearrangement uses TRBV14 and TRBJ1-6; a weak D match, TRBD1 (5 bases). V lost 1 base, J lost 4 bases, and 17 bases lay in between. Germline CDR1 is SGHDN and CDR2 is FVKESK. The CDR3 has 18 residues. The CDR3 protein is CASSQGPVGGTYNSPLHF. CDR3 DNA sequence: TGTGCCAGCAGCCAAGGCCCCGTTGGCGGGACGTATAATTCACCCCTCCACTTT.

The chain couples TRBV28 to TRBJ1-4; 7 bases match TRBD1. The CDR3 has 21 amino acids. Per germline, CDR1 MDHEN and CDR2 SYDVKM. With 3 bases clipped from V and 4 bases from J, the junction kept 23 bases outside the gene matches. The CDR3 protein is CASSFPPTATGPKGFNEKLFF. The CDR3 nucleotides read TGTGCCAGCAGTTTTCCCCCAACTGCGACAGGGCCAAAGGGTTTTAATGAAAAACTGTTTTTT.

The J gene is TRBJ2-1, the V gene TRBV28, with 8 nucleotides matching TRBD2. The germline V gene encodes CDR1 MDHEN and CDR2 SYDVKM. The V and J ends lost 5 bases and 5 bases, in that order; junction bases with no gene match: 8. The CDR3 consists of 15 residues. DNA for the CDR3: TGTGCCAGCAGTGCATCGGGGGGGTTACACAATGAGCAGTTCTTC. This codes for CASSASGGLHNEQFF. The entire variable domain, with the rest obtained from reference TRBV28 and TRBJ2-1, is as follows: DVKVTQSSRYLVKRTGEKVFLECVQDMDHENMFWYRQDPGLGLRLIYFSYDVKMKEKGDIPEGYSVSREKKERFSLILESASTNQTSMYLCASSASGGLHNEQFFGPGTRLTVL.

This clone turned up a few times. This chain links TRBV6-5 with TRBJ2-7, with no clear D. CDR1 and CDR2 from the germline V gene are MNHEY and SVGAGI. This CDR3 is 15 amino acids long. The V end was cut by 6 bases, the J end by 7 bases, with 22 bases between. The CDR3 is CASRPPAAELKEQYF. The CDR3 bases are TGTGCCAGCAGGCCCCCCGCTGCCGAGCTGAAGGAGCAGTACTTC.

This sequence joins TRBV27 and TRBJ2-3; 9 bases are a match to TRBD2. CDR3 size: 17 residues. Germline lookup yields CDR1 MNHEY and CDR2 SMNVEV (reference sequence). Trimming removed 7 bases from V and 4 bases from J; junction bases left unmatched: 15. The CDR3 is CASTPRASGMVADTQYF. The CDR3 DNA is TGTGCCAGCACCCCCAGGGCTAGCGGGATGGTGGCAGATACGCAGTATTTT.